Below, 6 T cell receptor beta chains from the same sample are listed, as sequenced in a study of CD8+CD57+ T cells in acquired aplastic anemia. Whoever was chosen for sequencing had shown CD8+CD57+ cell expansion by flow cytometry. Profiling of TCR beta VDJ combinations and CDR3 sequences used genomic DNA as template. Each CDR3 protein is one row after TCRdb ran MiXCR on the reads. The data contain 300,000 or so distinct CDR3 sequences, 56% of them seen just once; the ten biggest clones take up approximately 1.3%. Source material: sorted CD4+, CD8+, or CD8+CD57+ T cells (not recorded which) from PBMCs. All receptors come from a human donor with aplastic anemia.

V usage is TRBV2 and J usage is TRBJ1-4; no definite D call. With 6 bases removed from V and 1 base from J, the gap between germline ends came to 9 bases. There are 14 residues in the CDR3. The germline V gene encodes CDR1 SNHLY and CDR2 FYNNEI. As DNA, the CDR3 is TGTGCCAGCAGATCCGGGATAACTAATGAAAAACTGTTTTTT. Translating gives CASRSGITNEKLFF.

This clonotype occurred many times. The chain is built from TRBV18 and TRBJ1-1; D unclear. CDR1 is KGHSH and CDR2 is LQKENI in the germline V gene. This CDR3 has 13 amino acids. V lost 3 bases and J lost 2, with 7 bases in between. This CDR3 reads CASSPGINTEAFF. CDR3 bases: TGTGCCAGCTCACCTGGTATAAACACTGAAGCTTTCTTT.

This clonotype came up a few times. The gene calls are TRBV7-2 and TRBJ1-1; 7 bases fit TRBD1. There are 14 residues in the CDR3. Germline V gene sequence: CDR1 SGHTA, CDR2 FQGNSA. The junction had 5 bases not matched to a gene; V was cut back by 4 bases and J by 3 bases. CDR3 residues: CASSWGQTDTEAFF. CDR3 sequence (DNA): TGTGCCAGCAGCTGGGGACAGACAGACACTGAAGCTTTCTTT.

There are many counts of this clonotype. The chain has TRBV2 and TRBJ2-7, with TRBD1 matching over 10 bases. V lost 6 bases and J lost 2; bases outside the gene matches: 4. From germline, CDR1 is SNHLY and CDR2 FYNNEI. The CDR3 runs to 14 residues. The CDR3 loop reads CASSHGQGAYEQYF. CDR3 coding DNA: TGTGCCAGCAGCCACGGACAGGGGGCCTACGAGCAGTACTTC.

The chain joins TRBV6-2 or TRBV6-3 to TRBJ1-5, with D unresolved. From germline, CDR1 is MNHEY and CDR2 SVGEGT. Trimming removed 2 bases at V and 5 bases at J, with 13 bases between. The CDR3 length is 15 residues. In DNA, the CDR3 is TGTGCCAGCAGTTACCAGGCCGCCCTCGATCAGCCCCAGCATTTT. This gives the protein CASSYQAALDQPQHF.

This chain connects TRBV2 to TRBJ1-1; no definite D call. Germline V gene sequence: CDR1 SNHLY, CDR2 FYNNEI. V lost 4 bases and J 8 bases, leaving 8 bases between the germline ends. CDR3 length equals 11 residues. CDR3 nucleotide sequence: TGTGCCAGCAGTGGTAGGGCGGAAGCTTTCTTT. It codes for CASSGRAEAFF.